This T cell receptor (beta chain) originates from a study of T cell changes during pregnancy in multiple sclerosis. Repertoires were generated with immunoSEQ multiplex PCR, while TCRdb's copy carries only in-frame clones and drops some. The table lists some 37,000 clones, nearly 95% of them singletons, with around 0.4% in the top ten. Germline CDR1 and CDR2: MNHEY and SVGAGI. The V gene lost 5 bases and the J gene lost 7 bases, with 17 bases spanning the gap. CDR3 size: 14 residues. This clone appeared once. The chain combines TRBV6-5 with TRBJ1-2; TRBD1 might be the D (6 bases). The sequenced sample was CD4+ T cells from peripheral blood mononuclear cells, obtained after pregnancy. The sequence came from a female donor in good health, enrolled as a control in a pregnancy study. The CDR3: CASSAGTLSRGYTF. Written as DNA, the CDR3 is TGTGCCAGCAGTGCAGGGACACTGTCCCGTGGCTACACCTTC.